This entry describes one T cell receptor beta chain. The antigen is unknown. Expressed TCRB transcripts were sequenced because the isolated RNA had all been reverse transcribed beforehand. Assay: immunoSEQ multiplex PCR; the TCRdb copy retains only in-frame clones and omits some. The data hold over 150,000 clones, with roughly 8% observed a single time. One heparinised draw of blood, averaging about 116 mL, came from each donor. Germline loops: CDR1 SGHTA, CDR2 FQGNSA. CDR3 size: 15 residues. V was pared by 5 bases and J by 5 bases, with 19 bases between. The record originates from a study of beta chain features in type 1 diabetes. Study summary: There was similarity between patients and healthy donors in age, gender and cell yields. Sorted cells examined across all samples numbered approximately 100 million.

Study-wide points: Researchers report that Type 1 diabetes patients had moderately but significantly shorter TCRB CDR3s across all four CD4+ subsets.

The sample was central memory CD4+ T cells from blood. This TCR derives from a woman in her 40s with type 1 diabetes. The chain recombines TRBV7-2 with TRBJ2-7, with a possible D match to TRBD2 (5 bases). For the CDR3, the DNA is TGTGCCAGCAGCACCTATAAGGCGGGTCTAGACGAGCAGTACTTC. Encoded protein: CASSTYKAGLDEQYF. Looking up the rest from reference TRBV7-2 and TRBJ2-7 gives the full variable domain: GAGVSQSPSNKVTEKGKDVELRCDPISGHTALYWYRQSLGQGLEFLIYFQGNSAPDKSGLPSDRFSAERTGGSVSTLTIQRTQQEDSAVYLCASSTYKAGLDEQYFGPGTRLTVT.